This TCR beta chain emerged from a study of post-analysis software for immune sequencing data. Germline V lookup: CDR1 SQVTM, CDR2 ANQGSEA. Losses at the gene ends were 7 bases for V and 3 bases for J; bases not matched to a gene: 6. This CDR3 is 12 amino acids long. This clonotype was counted a few times. Its antigen is not known. Regarding the study as a whole: Patients used about 5 TRBV segments, including TRBV5-6, TRBV5-1 and TRBV20-1, more often than controls.

Unique molecular identifiers featured in each of the TCR beta cDNA libraries. TCRdb fed the PCR reads into MiXCR, producing one record per CDR3 protein. The sample includes 750,000 to 950,000 distinct CDR3 sequences, roughly half of them seen just once. The chain carries TRBV29-1 and TRBJ2-7; TRBD1 agrees at 7 bases. The sample taken for sequencing was blood. This receptor was identified in a girl under 18 with multiple sclerosis. The CDR3 bases are TGCAGCGGTAGGGACAGAGACTACGAGCAGTACTTC. Amino acids: CSGRDRDYEQYF.